These T cell receptor beta chains were read from a single sample in a study of cytomegalovirus exposure and HLA in healthy donors. Produced via immunoSEQ multiplex PCR; TCRdb's table is partial and in-frame only. The sample consists of around 52,000 clones, 70% to 85% of them appearing once. Source material: PBMCs. Receptors were obtained from a man aged 35-49 years in good health and CMV-seronegative. The CDR3 runs from the conserved cysteine through the conserved F or W. The D gene is left open where the match is weak. Rows give clone size only sometimes, using once, few, many, or a class for an expanded clone.

V gene,clone size,J gene,CDR3 length,D gene,CDR3 DNA,CDR3 protein
TRBV5-1,NA,TRBJ1-1,17,TRBD1,TGCGCCAGCAGCCCACGCGGCGGTGGGACAGGGAACACTGAAGCTTTCTTT,CASSPRGGGTGNTEAFF
TRBV28,NA,TRBJ2-3,16,TRBD2,TGTGCCAGCAGCTCGACTAGCGCTGGAGGCACAGATACGCAGTATTTT,CASSSTSAGGTDTQYF
TRBV6-6,NA,TRBJ2-7,14,TRBD1,TGTGCCAGCAATAGACAGGGGGCGCTTCTCGAGCAGTACTTC,CASNRQGALLEQYF
TRBV4-1,NA,TRBJ2-2,13,NA,TGCGCCAGCAGCCAGACTGATACCGGGGAGCTGTTTTTT,CASSQTDTGELFF
TRBV7-6,NA,TRBJ2-3,10,NA,TGTGCCAGCAGGAGGGATACGCAGTATTTT,CASRRDTQYF
TRBV6-1,few,TRBJ1-6,15,TRBD1,TGTGCCAGCAGTGAAGAGGGACAGCCAAATTCACCCCTCCACTTT,CASSEEGQPNSPLHF
TRBV30,NA,TRBJ1-1,16,NA,TGTGCCTGGAGTGTGGGGCCGCTCGACATGAACACTGAAGCTTTCTTT,CAWSVGPLDMNTEAFF
TRBV6-6,NA,TRBJ2-7,12,NA,TGTGCCAGCAGTTTTTCCCCGGGGGAGCAGTACTTC,CASSFSPGEQYF
TRBV19,few,TRBJ2-7,14,NA,TGTGCCAGTAGTACGGGGGACAGCCTATACGAGCAGTACTTC,CASSTGDSLYEQYF
TRBV7-2,NA,TRBJ2-3,14,TRBD1,TGTGCCAGCAGCTTACAGGGGGGCACAGATACGCAGTATTTT,CASSLQGGTDTQYF
TRBV19,NA,TRBJ1-6,15,NA,TGTGCCAGTAGTCTAAAGGGGTTCGATAATTCACCCCTCCACTTT,CASSLKGFDNSPLHF